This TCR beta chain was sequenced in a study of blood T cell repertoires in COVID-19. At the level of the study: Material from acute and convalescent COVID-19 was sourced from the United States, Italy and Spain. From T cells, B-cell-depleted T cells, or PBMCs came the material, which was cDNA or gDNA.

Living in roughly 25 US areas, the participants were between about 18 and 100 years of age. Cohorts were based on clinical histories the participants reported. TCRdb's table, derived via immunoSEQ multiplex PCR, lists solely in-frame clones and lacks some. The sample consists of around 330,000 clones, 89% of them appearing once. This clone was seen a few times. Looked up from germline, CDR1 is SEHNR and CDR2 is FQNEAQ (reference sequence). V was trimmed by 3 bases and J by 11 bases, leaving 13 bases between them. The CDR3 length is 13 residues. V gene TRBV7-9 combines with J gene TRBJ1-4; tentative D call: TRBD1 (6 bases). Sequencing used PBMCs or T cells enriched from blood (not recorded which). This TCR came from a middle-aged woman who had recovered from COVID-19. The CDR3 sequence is CASSFRQASKLFF. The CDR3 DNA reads TGTGCCAGCAGCTTCCGACAGGCCTCTAAACTGTTTTTT.